The rows below give T cell receptor beta chains drawn from one sample of a study of blood T cells in healthy people across ages. MiXCR was run by TCRdb on the 5' RACE reads, yielding one entry per CDR3 protein. The sample includes 1,300,000 or so distinct CDR3 sequences, approximately 59% seen only once; the top ten take over 6.5%. Material: blood. These receptors originate from a man in his late teens or twenties in good health. The CDR3 runs from the conserved cysteine through the conserved F or W. Fields, in order: J gene, V gene, clone size, CDR3 length, D gene, CDR3 protein, CDR3 DNA. D genes are given only for firm matches. Expanded clones get a size class; other rows say once, few or many, or leave the size out.

TRBJ2-6,TRBV11-2,few,17,TRBD1,CASSYGTGGSGANVLTF,TGTGCCAGCAGCTACGGGACAGGGGGGTCTGGGGCCAACGTCCTGACTTTC
TRBJ2-1,TRBV4-2,few,18,TRBD2,CASSQDWSGGDRSTEQFF,TGTGCCAGCAGCCAAGACTGGAGCGGGGGAGACAGAAGCACTGAGCAGTTCTTC
TRBJ2-5,TRBV9,.,15,.,CASSPRGLGGETQYF,TGTGCCAGCAGCCCTCGAGGGTTGGGGGGTGAGACCCAGTACTTC
TRBJ2-7,TRBV27,many,14,TRBD2,CASSSPGLAYEQYF,TGTGCCAGCAGTTCGCCGGGACTAGCCTACGAGCAGTACTTC
TRBJ2-3,TRBV4-1,.,15,.,CASSQGLGIADTQYF,TGCGCCAGCAGCCAAGGACTTGGGATCGCCGATACGCAGTATTTT
TRBJ2-5,TRBV6-5,few,13,TRBD1,CASTRTGAETQYF,TGTGCCAGCACCCGGACAGGGGCAGAGACCCAGTACTTC
TRBJ2-1,TRBV4-1,.,15,TRBD2,CASSQVTSGGEEQFF,TGCGCCAGCAGCCAGGTGACTAGCGGGGGCGAGGAGCAGTTCTTC
TRBJ2-3,TRBV20-1,.,19,TRBD2,CSARDLMKGLVPLSDTQYF,TGCAGTGCTAGAGATTTAATGAAGGGACTAGTGCCTTTATCCGATACGCAGTATTTT
TRBJ2-5,TRBV6-5,.,15,TRBD2,CASRPRAGVGETQYF,TGTGCCAGCCGACCCAGAGCGGGAGTCGGTGAGACCCAGTACTTC
TRBJ2-3,TRBV12-3/TRBV12-4,.,16,TRBD2,CASSLVVGGITDTQYF,TGTGCCAGCAGTTTAGTCGTGGGGGGGATCACAGATACGCAGTATTTT
TRBJ2-3,TRBV6-5,.,16,TRBD2,CASSYLAGDGTDTQYF,TGTGCCAGCAGTTACCTAGCGGGAGACGGCACAGATACGCAGTATTTT
TRBJ2-3,TRBV12-3/TRBV12-4,.,19,.,CASRPNLGTGTSNEGTQYF,TGTGCCAGCAGGCCGAATTTAGGCACCGGGACTTCCAACGAGGGTACGCAGTATTTT
TRBJ1-4,TRBV5-6,few,17,.,CASSSGHAIATNEKLFF,TGTGCCAGCAGCTCTGGACACGCCATCGCAACTAATGAAAAACTGTTTTTT
TRBJ2-6,TRBV2,few,16,.,CASRKTGTSGANVLTF,TGTGCCAGCAGGAAAACAGGGACCTCTGGGGCCAACGTCCTGACTTTC
TRBJ1-4,TRBV27,.,15,.,CASSLLGQSYEKLFF,TGTGCCAGCAGTTTATTAGGACAGAGCTATGAAAAACTGTTTTTT
TRBJ2-3,TRBV29-1,few,15,.,CSVEDPGKGTDTQYF,TGCAGCGTTGAAGATCCCGGTAAGGGCACAGATACGCAGTATTTT
TRBJ2-1,TRBV20-1,few,15,.,CSARGRSGYDNEQFF,TGCAGTGCTAGAGGGCGGAGCGGGTACGACAATGAGCAGTTCTTC
TRBJ2-2,TRBV12-3/TRBV12-4,.,16,.,CASSLGVGSSSGELFF,TGTGCCAGCAGTTTAGGAGTGGGTAGTTCAAGCGGGGAGCTGTTTTTT
TRBJ1-5,TRBV20-1,.,16,.,CSARPFVGPQNQPQHF,TGCAGTGCTAGACCTTTTGTAGGGCCCCAAAATCAGCCCCAGCATTTT
TRBJ1-2,TRBV9,few,14,.,CASSVGEGLYGYTF,TGTGCCAGCAGCGTAGGCGAGGGGCTCTATGGCTACACCTTC
TRBJ2-7,TRBV11-2,.,12,.,CASSPEDYEQYF,TGTGCCAGCAGCCCCGAGGATTACGAGCAGTACTTC
TRBJ1-1,TRBV7-9,few,14,.,CASSLEWEGTEAFF,TGTGCCAGCAGCTTAGAGTGGGAGGGCACTGAAGCTTTCTTT
TRBJ2-7,TRBV5-6,.,13,.,CASSRIGQYEQYF,TGTGCCAGCAGCAGGATCGGGCAGTACGAGCAGTACTTC
TRBJ1-5,TRBV6-2/TRBV6-3,.,15,.,CASSYGILSNQPQHF,TGTGCCAGCAGTTATGGTATACTTAGCAATCAGCCCCAGCATTTT
TRBJ1-4,TRBV2,.,14,.,CASSVRQTNEKLFF,TGTGCCAGCAGTGTCAGACAGACTAATGAAAAACTGTTTTTT
TRBJ2-1,TRBV9,.,11,.,CANSGTNEQFF,TGTGCCAACAGCGGCACTAATGAGCAGTTCTTC
TRBJ2-7,TRBV6-1,once,16,TRBD1,CASTYNLRDRGYEQYF,TGTGCCAGCACCTATAACCTCCGGGACAGGGGCTACGAGCAGTACTTC
TRBJ1-1,TRBV12-3/TRBV12-4,.,13,TRBD1,CASSPFGDSEAFF,TGTGCCAGCAGTCCCTTCGGGGACAGTGAAGCTTTCTTT
TRBJ2-7,TRBV29-1,.,14,TRBD2,CSVVLAGEIYEQYF,TGCAGCGTCGTATTAGCGGGAGAGATCTACGAGCAGTACTTC
TRBJ1-2,TRBV12-3/TRBV12-4,few,13,TRBD1,CASSFRQGHGYTF,TGTGCCAGCAGTTTCCGACAGGGGCATGGCTACACCTTC
TRBJ1-1,TRBV4-1,.,13,.,CASSQSGGTEAFF,TGCGCCAGCAGCCAGTCGGGGGGCACTGAAGCTTTCTTT
TRBJ2-3,TRBV12-3/TRBV12-4,few,17,.,CASKNKSQGPSTDTQYF,TGTGCCAGCAAAAACAAAAGTCAGGGCCCTAGCACAGATACGCAGTATTTT
TRBJ2-5,TRBV10-3,.,17,TRBD2,CAVLPGLADPKEETQYF,TGTGCCGTCTTACCGGGACTAGCGGACCCAAAGGAAGAGACCCAGTACTTC